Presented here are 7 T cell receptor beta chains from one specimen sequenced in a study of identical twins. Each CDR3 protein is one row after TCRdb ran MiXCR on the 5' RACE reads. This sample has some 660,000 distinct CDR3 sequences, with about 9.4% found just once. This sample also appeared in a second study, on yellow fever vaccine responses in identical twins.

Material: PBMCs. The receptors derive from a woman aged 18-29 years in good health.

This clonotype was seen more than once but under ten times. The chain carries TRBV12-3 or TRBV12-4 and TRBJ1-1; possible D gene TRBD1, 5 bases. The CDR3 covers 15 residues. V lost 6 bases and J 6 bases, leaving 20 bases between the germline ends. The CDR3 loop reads CASSPARGKRPEAFF. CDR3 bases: TGTGCCAGCAGCCCGGCGAGGGGAAAGAGGCCTGAAGCTTTCTTT.

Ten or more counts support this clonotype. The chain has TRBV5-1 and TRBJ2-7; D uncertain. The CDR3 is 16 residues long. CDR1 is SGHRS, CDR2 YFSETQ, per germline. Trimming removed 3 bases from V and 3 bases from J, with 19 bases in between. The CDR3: CASSSRPSDRNYEQYF. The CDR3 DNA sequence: TGCGCCAGCAGCTCCCGACCCTCCGACCGTAACTACGAGCAGTACTTC.

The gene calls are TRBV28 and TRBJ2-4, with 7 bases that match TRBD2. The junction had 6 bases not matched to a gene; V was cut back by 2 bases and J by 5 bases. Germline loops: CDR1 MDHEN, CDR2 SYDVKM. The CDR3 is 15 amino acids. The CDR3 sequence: CASSLIAGVQNIQYF. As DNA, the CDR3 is TGTGCCAGCAGTTTAATTGCGGGAGTCCAAAACATTCAGTACTTC.

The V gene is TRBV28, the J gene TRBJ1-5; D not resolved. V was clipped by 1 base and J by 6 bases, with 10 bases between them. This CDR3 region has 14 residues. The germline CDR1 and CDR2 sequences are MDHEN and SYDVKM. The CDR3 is CASSLSSGGQPQHF. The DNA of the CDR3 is TGTGCCAGCAGTTTATCGTCAGGCGGTCAGCCCCAGCATTTT. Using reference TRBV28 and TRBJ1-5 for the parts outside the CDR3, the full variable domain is DVKVTQSSRYLVKRTGEKVFLECVQDMDHENMFWYRQDPGLGLRLIYFSYDVKMKEKGDIPEGYSVSREKKERFSLILESASTNQTSMYLCASSLSSGGQPQHFGDGTRLSIL.

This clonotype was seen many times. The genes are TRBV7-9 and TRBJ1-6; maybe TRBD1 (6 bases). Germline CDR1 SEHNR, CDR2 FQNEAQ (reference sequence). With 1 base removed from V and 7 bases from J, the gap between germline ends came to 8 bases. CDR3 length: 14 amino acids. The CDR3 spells CASSLGGGNSPLHF. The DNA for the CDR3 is TGTGCCAGCAGCTTAGGCGGGGGCAATTCACCCCTCCACTTT.

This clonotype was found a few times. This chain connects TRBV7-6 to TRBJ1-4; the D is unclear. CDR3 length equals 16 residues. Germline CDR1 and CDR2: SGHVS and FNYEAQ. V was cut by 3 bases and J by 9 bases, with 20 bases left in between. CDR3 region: CASSFDRDSGLKKLFF. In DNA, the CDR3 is TGTGCCAGCAGCTTCGACCGGGATTCCGGGCTGAAAAAACTGTTTTTT.

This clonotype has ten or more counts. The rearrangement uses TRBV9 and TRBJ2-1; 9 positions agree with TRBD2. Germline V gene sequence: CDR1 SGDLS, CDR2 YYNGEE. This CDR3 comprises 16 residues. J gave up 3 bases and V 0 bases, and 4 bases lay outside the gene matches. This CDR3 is CASSVVEAGGYNEQFF. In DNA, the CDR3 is TGTGCCAGCAGCGTAGTCGAAGCGGGGGGCTACAATGAGCAGTTCTTC.